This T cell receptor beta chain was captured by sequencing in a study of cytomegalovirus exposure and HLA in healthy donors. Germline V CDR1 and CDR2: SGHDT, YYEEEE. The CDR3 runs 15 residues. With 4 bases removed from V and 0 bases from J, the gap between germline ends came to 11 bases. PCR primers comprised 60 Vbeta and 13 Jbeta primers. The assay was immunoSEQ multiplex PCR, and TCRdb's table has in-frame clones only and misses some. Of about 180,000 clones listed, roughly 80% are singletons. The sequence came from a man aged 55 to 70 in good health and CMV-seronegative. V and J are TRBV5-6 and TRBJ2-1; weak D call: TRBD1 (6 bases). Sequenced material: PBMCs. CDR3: CASSRDTISYNEQFF. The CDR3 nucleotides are TGTGCCAGCAGCCGGGACACCATCTCCTACAATGAGCAGTTCTTC.